The 32 T cell receptor beta chains presented below share a single source sample, sequenced in a study of cytomegalovirus exposure and HLA in healthy donors. Clones were sequenced by immunoSEQ multiplex PCR, and TCRdb holds only the in-frame ones, with some missing. The sample includes 150,000 to 180,000 clones, approximately 86% of them seen just once. Sequenced sample: PBMCs. Receptors were obtained from a man younger than 30 in good health and CMV-seropositive.

This clone was counted between two and nine times. This CDR3 reads CATRSVASTDTQYF. CDR3 in DNA: TGTGCCACCCGAAGTGTGGCTAGCACAGATACGCAGTATTTT. The chain joins TRBV7-7 to TRBJ2-3; D remains unclear. Germline values: CDR1 SSHAT, CDR2 FNYEAQ (reference sequence). This CDR3 is 14 amino acids long. The germline V and J ends were trimmed by 10 bases and 0 bases, with 14 bases remaining between them.

The chain joins TRBV19 to TRBJ2-1, with a weak D call TRBD2 (6 bases). The CDR3 runs to 15 residues. Germline V gene lookup returns CDR1 LNHDA and CDR2 SQIVND (reference sequence). V shed 8 bases and J shed 4 bases, with 18 bases lying between them. The CDR3 reads CASYPGSGTYNEQFF. CDR3 nucleotides: TGTGCCAGTTACCCCGGTAGCGGAACATACAATGAGCAGTTCTTC.

CDR3 DNA: TGTGCCAGCAGCTGGGGCCAGGGGGGACCGAGGAGCACTGAAGCTTTCTTT. This codes for CASSWGQGGPRSTEAFF. V is TRBV5-4 and J is TRBJ1-1; TRBD1 matches at 7 bases. J was trimmed by 4 bases and V by 3 bases; bases with no gene match: 15. The CDR3 has 17 amino acids. Germline CDR1 is SGHNT and CDR2 is YYREEE (reference sequence). The full variable domain, with the rest looked up from reference TRBV5-4 and TRBJ1-1, is ETGVTQSPTHLIKTRGQQVTLRCSSQSGHNTVSWYQQALGQGPQFIFQYYREEENGRGNFPPRFSGLQFPNYSSELNVNALELDDSALYLCASSWGQGGPRSTEAFFGQGTRLTVV.

The genes are TRBV1 and TRBJ1-5; no check of the table's D call, TRBD1, against the DNA was made. TRBV1 is tagged as a pseudogene. CDR3 length: 15 amino acids. The CDR3 bases are TGCACCAGCACCGAACAGGGTCGGAGCAATCAGCCCCAGCATTTT. Its translation: CTSTEQGRSNQPQHF.

This chain joins TRBV6-5 and TRBJ1-1, with unresolved D. V dropped 2 bases and J dropped 0 bases, with 10 bases sitting between them. The CDR3 covers 15 residues. Germline-derived CDR1 and CDR2 are MNHEY and SVGAGI. Here the CDR3 DNA reads TGTGCCAGCAGTTACGACGAGCGATTGAACACTGAAGCTTTCTTT. It translates to CASSYDERLNTEAFF.

V is TRBV27 and J is TRBJ2-7; 12 bases align to TRBD2. The CDR3 totals 16 residues. Germline values: CDR1 MNHEY, CDR2 SMNVEV (reference sequence). Losses at the gene ends were 6 bases for V and 6 bases for J; bases not matched to a gene: 12. In DNA form, the CDR3 reads TGTGCCAGCAGCTTCGGACTAGCGGGATCTGGGGCCGAGCAGTACTTC. Protein sequence: CASSFGLAGSGAEQYF.

In DNA form, the CDR3 reads TGTGCCAGCAGCGGGCCTCTCTCGGGGAATGAGCAGTTCTTC. Amino acids: CASSGPLSGNEQFF. This chain links TRBV9 with TRBJ2-1; TRBD2 might be the D (5 bases). Germline CDR1 reads SGDLS; CDR2 reads YYNGEE. V dropped 3 bases and J dropped 7 bases, with 14 bases sitting between them. The CDR3 totals 14 residues.

The V and J genes are TRBV7-6 and TRBJ1-2, with D perhaps matching TRBD1 (6 bases). Germline V lookup: CDR1 SGHVS, CDR2 FNYEAQ. Trimming cost V 8 bases and J 7 bases, with 20 bases left between them. This CDR3 comprises 14 residues. The CDR3 region is CASAGARGKGGYTF. The DNA for the CDR3 is TGTGCCAGCGCGGGCGCGAGGGGGAAGGGTGGCTACACCTTC.

The rearrangement uses TRBV18 and TRBJ2-7; D is ambiguous. The CDR3 length is 12 residues. Germline CDR1 reads KGHSH; CDR2 reads LQKENI. V gave up 6 bases and J gave up 7 bases, with 13 bases separating them. The CDR3 DNA follows: TGTGCCAGCTCCTCACTTACGCGGGAGCAGTACTTC. This sequence encodes CASSSLTREQYF.

The chain combines TRBV19 with TRBJ1-2, with D possibly being TRBD1 (5 bases). Trimming stripped 1 base from V and 7 bases from J, with 19 bases between. The CDR3 is 16 amino acids. Looked up from germline, CDR1 is LNHDA and CDR2 is SQIVND (reference sequence). Here the CDR3 reads CASSIGKSQGGFGYTF. The DNA for the CDR3 is TGTGCCAGTAGTATAGGAAAATCTCAGGGAGGCTTTGGCTACACCTTC. Looking up the rest from reference TRBV19 and TRBJ1-2 gives the full variable domain: DGGITQSPKYLFRKEGQNVTLSCEQNLNHDAMYWYRQDPGQGLRLIYYSQIVNDFQKGDIAEGYSVSREKKESFPLTVTSAQKNPTAFYLCASSIGKSQGGFGYTFGSGTRLTVV.

The genes are TRBV30 and TRBJ1-1; D gene ambiguous. Trimming pared 5 bases from V and 3 bases from J, leaving 28 bases between. The CDR3 extends over 18 amino acids. CDR1 is GTSNPN and CDR2 is SVGIG in the germline V gene (reference sequence). The CDR3: CAWVSLGFWTEEDTEAFF. CDR3 sequence (DNA): TGTGCCTGGGTTTCCTTGGGGTTCTGGACGGAGGAGGACACTGAAGCTTTCTTT.

CDR3: CASSPWGVYEQYF. CDR3 DNA: TGTGCCAGCAGCCCATGGGGGGTCTACGAGCAGTACTTC. The J gene is TRBJ2-7, the V gene TRBV5-6; a weak D match, TRBD2 (6 bases). In germline, CDR1 is SGHDT, CDR2 YYEEEE. This CDR3 contains 13 residues. Trimming stripped 4 bases from V and 3 bases from J, with 11 bases between.

This clone is a singleton in its sample. V is TRBV18 and J is TRBJ2-1, with 13 bases fitting TRBD2. Trimming removed 4 bases from V and 5 bases from J; junction bases left unmatched: 5. The CDR3 runs 16 residues. Germline V lookup: CDR1 KGHSH, CDR2 LQKENI. The CDR3 region has the DNA TGTGCCAGCTCACTTCAACTAGCGGGGGGGCACAATGAGCAGTTCTTC. Translation gives CASSLQLAGGHNEQFF.

Written as DNA, the CDR3 is TGTGCCAGCAGCCAGGGGACAGTTAATGAAAAACTGTTTTTT. It codes for CASSQGTVNEKLFF. The chain has TRBV16 and TRBJ1-4, with TRBD1 identical over 7 bases. This CDR3 has 14 amino acids. V lost 3 bases, J lost 4 bases, and 2 bases stayed unmatched. CDR1 KGHSY and CDR2 FQNENV come from the germline V gene.

This chain joins TRBV9 and TRBJ1-2, with D maybe TRBD1 (6 bases). With 3 bases removed from V and 4 bases from J, the gap between germline ends came to 13 bases. Germline CDR1 reads SGDLS; CDR2 reads YYNGEE. The CDR3 is 14 amino acids. The CDR3 reads CASSATQDSYGYTF. CDR3 DNA: TGTGCCAGCAGCGCTACCCAGGACAGCTATGGCTACACCTTC.

V and J are TRBV7-2 and TRBJ2-3; D perhaps matches TRBD2 (6 bases). This CDR3 has 15 amino acids. V lost 1 base to trimming and J lost 2 bases, with 10 bases between them. The germline V gene has CDR1 SGHTA and CDR2 FQGNSA. In nucleotides, the CDR3 is TGTGCCAGCAGCTTAGGTAGCGGAGTCACAGATACGCAGTATTTT. Translated: CASSLGSGVTDTQYF.

The CDR3: CATSRVGAPGSEAFF. In DNA, the CDR3 is TGTGCCACCAGCAGAGTGGGGGCTCCGGGGTCTGAAGCTTTCTTT. The J gene is TRBJ1-1, the V gene TRBV15; D perhaps matches TRBD1 (6 bases). Germline V gene data show CDR1 as LNHNV and CDR2 as YYDKDF (reference sequence). The length of the CDR3 is 15 residues. The V end was cut by 1 base, the J end by 6 bases, with 15 bases between.

This rearrangement joins TRBV7-8 to TRBJ2-3; no firm D call. CDR1 is SGHVS, CDR2 FQNEAQ, per germline. CDR3 length: 11 residues. V lost 5 bases to trimming and J lost 11 bases, with 11 bases between them. The DNA for the CDR3 is TGTGCCAGCAGCGACCGGGTAGGGCAGTATTTT. Amino acid sequence: CASSDRVGQYF.

The chain couples TRBV19 to TRBJ2-3; 8 bases map to TRBD1. Trimming removed 7 bases from V and 4 bases from J; junction bases left unmatched: 10. The CDR3 totals 15 residues. CDR1 and CDR2 from the germline V gene are LNHDA and SQIVND (reference sequence). In DNA, the CDR3 is TGTGCCAGTATGAGGACAGGGCTGTGGGCAGATACGCAGTATTTT. Its translation: CASMRTGLWADTQYF.

This rearrangement joins TRBV6-1 to TRBJ1-5; the D gene is possibly TRBD1 (5 bases). This CDR3 is built from 13 residues. CDR1 and CDR2 (germline): MNHNS, SASEGT. V was pared by 6 bases and J by 4 bases, with 10 bases between. The CDR3 DNA sequence: TGTGCCAGCAGGGGGGGAGGGAATCAGCCCCAGCATTTT. It translates to CASRGGGNQPQHF.

The chain employs TRBV9 and TRBJ2-3; perhaps TRBD2 as D (5 bases). Trimming cost V 4 bases and J 3 bases, with 9 bases left between them. Germline assignment: CDR1 SGDLS and CDR2 YYNGEE. This CDR3 is 13 amino acids long. The CDR3 sequence is CASSPGDTDTQYF. The CDR3, as DNA: TGTGCCAGCAGCCCCGGGGATACAGATACGCAGTATTTT.

CDR3 in DNA: TGTGCCAGCAGAGGGACAGGCCCCGTCGTCGGTGGCTACACCTTC. Protein: CASRGTGPVVGGYTF. J is TRBJ1-2 and V is TRBV6-5; 8 bases match TRBD1. Trimming at V came to 6 bases and at J to 7 bases, leaving 13 bases not matched to a gene. Germline CDR1 and CDR2: MNHEY and SVGAGI. The length of the CDR3 is 15 residues.

This chain links TRBV9 with TRBJ1-3; D gene uncertain. V was pared by 0 bases and J by 0 bases, with 16 bases between. This CDR3 comprises 18 residues. The germline V gene has CDR1 SGDLS and CDR2 YYNGEE. CDR3 loop: CASSVEPARARSGNTIYF. The CDR3 region has the DNA TGTGCCAGCAGCGTAGAGCCCGCCCGCGCTCGCTCTGGAAACACCATATATTTT.

The chain recombines TRBV9 with TRBJ2-5, with TRBD2 matching over 7 bases. CDR1 SGDLS and CDR2 YYNGEE come from the germline V gene. The CDR3 spans 14 residues. Unmatched junction bases numbered 5, after V lost 2 bases and J lost 4 bases. The CDR3 here is CASSVGGIGETQYF. The CDR3 DNA reads TGTGCCAGCAGCGTGGGAGGGATAGGAGAGACCCAGTACTTC.

This chain uses TRBV7-2 with TRBJ2-7, with 7 bases aligning to TRBD2. Germline V gives CDR1 SGHTA, CDR2 FQGNSA. V lost 2 bases and J lost 0; bases outside the gene matches: 10. The CDR3 length is 17 residues. The CDR3 sequence: CASSLTPLAANSYEQYF. The DNA of the CDR3 is TGTGCCAGCAGCTTAACCCCCCTAGCGGCCAACTCCTACGAGCAGTACTTC.

The gene calls are TRBV6-6 and TRBJ1-2; D is undetermined. The V end was cut by 0 bases, the J end by 4 bases, with 12 bases between. This CDR3 is built from 15 residues. From germline, CDR1 is MNHNY and CDR2 SVGAGI (reference sequence). The CDR3 spells CASSYSERGFYGYTF. The CDR3 coding sequence is TGTGCCAGCAGTTACTCTGAACGGGGATTCTATGGCTACACCTTC.

The chain has TRBV4-3 and TRBJ1-3; TRBD1 might be the D (5 bases). The length of the CDR3 is 16 residues. Germline CDR1 reads LGHNA; CDR2 reads YSLEER. The V end lost 2 bases, the J end lost 0 bases, and 11 bases lay between the germline ends. CDR3 coding DNA: TGCGCCAGCAGCCAACCGGACACGAGCTCTGGAAACACCATATATTTT. This encodes CASSQPDTSSGNTIYF.

The V gene is TRBV9, the J gene TRBJ1-1; TRBD1 might be the D (5 bases). V was pared by 7 bases and J by 1 base, with 17 bases between. Germline assignment: CDR1 SGDLS and CDR2 YYNGEE. The CDR3 has 15 amino acids. Here the CDR3 reads CASSSLGGTNTEAFF. The DNA for the CDR3 is TGTGCCAGCTCCTCCCTCGGGGGAACGAACACTGAAGCTTTCTTT.

V and J are TRBV5-6 and TRBJ1-1, with 9 nucleotides matching TRBD1. CDR1 and CDR2 (germline): SGHDT, YYEEEE. This CDR3 contains 13 residues. V dropped 4 bases and J dropped 6; count of bases not matched to a gene: 4. In DNA, the CDR3 is TGTGCCAGCAGCCATGACAGGGGGGCTGAAGCTTTCTTT. It codes for CASSHDRGAEAFF.

CDR3 bases: TGTGCCAGCAGCCCCTCCCTTTCAGGGGTTCGAAACACTGAAGCTTTCTTT. This sequence encodes CASSPSLSGVRNTEAFF. The chain recombines TRBV9 with TRBJ1-1; perhaps TRBD1 as D (6 bases). V dropped 4 bases and J dropped 2 bases, with 21 bases sitting between them. Germline values: CDR1 SGDLS, CDR2 YYNGEE. This CDR3 is built from 17 residues.

J is TRBJ1-3 and V is TRBV4-1, with D perhaps TRBD1 (6 bases). The length of the CDR3 is 15 residues. V gave up 0 bases and J gave up 2 bases, with 8 bases separating them. Germline V CDR1 and CDR2: MGHRA, YSYEKL. CDR3 loop: CASSQEKGAGNTIYF. In DNA, the CDR3 is TGCGCCAGCAGCCAAGAGAAGGGGGCTGGAAACACCATATATTTT.

The V gene is TRBV27, the J gene TRBJ1-2; 10 bases are a match to TRBD1. Germline loops: CDR1 MNHEY, CDR2 SMNVEV (reference sequence). Germline trimming cut 8 bases from V and 6 bases from J; bases unmatched to any gene: 12. The CDR3 sequence is 15 residues long. The CDR3 region is CASRPWTGGKNGYTF. As DNA, the CDR3 is TGTGCCAGCCGACCGTGGACAGGGGGTAAGAATGGCTACACCTTC.